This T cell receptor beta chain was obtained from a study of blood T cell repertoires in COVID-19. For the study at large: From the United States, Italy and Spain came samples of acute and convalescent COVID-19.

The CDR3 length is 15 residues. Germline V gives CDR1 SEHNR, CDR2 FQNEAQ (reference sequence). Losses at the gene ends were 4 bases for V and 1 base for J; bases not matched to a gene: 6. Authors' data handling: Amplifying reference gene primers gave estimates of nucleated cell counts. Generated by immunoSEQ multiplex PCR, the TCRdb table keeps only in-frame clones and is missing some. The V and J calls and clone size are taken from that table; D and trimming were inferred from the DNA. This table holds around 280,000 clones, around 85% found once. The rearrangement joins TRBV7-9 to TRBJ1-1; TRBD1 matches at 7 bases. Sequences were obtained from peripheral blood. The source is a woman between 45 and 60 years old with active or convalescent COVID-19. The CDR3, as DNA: TGTGCCAGCAGCTCCCAGACAGGGCCGAACACTGAAGCTTTCTTT. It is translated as CASSSQTGPNTEAFF. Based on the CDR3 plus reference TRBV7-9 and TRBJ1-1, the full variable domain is DTGVSQNPRHKITKRGQNVTFRCDPISEHNRLYWYRQTLGQGPEFLTYFQNEAQLEKSRLLSDRFSAERPKGSFSTLEIQRTEQGDSAMYLCASSSQTGPNTEAFFGQGTRLTVV.